The present TCR beta chain was sequenced within a study of stem cell transplantation in POMP-related autoinflammatory disease. General study results and limits: Unique TRB V-J gene pairings were limited in number in patients with PRAID. A trend toward lower repertoire diversity and greater clonality appeared in every analyzed T-cell subset of PRAID patients.

Trimming removed 1 base from V and 5 bases from J, with 23 bases in between. The CDR3 has 18 amino acids. Germline CDR1 and CDR2: ENHRY and SYGVKD. Turning to this clone: Its specificity is not known.

Profiled with immunoSEQ multiplex PCR; TCRdb holds only in-frame clones, not every one. The sample consists of roughly 32,000 clones, around 88% of them appearing once. The source material was CD4+ T cells from PBMCs, sampled before stem cell transplantation. The rearrangement uses TRBV10-3 and TRBJ1-2, with a weak D call TRBD1 (5 bases). This sequence was found in a human donor with POMP-related autoinflammation and immune dysregulation (PRAID). The CDR3 loop is CAISEWGGQQGSAYGYTF. CDR3 DNA: TGTGCCATCAGTGAGTGGGGTGGGCAGCAGGGATCTGCGTATGGCTACACCTTC.